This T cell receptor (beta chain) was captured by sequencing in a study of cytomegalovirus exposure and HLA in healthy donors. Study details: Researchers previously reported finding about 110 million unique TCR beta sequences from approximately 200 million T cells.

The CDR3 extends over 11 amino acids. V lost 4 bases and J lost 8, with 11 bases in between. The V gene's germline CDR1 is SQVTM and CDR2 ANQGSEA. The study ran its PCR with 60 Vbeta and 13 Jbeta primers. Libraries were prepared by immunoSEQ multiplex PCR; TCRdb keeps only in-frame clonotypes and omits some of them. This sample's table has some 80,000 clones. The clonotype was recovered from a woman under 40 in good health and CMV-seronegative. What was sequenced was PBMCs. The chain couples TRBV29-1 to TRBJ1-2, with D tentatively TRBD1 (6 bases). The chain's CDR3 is CSVGGPSGYTF. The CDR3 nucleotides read TGCAGCGTTGGGGGGCCTAGCGGCTACACCTTC.